The rows below give T cell receptor beta chains drawn from one sample of a study of cytotoxic CD8 clonotypes in ibrutinib-treated CLL. Assay: immunoSEQ multiplex PCR; the TCRdb copy retains only in-frame clones and omits some. The profile covers over 45,000 clones, with approximately 50% appearing a single time and about 24% taken by the ten largest. The input for sequencing was PBMCs, taken at disease progression, from a patient treated with ibrutinib. The receptors come from a human donor with chronic lymphocytic leukemia. Each CDR3 is given with its conserved first and last residue. Fields, in order: D gene, clone size, J gene, V gene, CDR3 protein, CDR3 DNA. A D gene is named only where the DNA matches it firmly. Only part of the rows carry a size: once, few, many, or a class if the clone is expanded.

d_call: NA; clone_size: NA; j_call: TRBJ2-7; v_call: TRBV28; cdr3_aa: CASTLSDFREQYF; cdr3_nt: TGTGCCAGCACGCTCTCGGACTTCAGGGAGCAGTACTTC
d_call: TRBD1; clone_size: once; j_call: TRBJ1-4; v_call: TRBV6-6; cdr3_aa: CASRGQGSGEKLFF; cdr3_nt: TGTGCCAGCAGGGGACAGGGGTCGGGTGAAAAACTGTTTTTT
d_call: NA; clone_size: few; j_call: TRBJ1-1; v_call: TRBV5-1; cdr3_aa: CASSLLTGNTEAFF; cdr3_nt: TGCGCCAGCAGCTTGCTGACAGGGAACACTGAAGCTTTCTTT
d_call: TRBD1; clone_size: NA; j_call: TRBJ2-5; v_call: TRBV5-1; cdr3_aa: CASSTTGGETQYF; cdr3_nt: TGCGCCAGCAGCACCACAGGGGGAGAGACCCAGTACTTC
d_call: TRBD2; clone_size: NA; j_call: TRBJ2-7; v_call: TRBV7-8; cdr3_aa: CASSLGEGEATWVYEQYF; cdr3_nt: TGTGCCAGCAGTCTAGGGGAGGGAGAAGCCACCTGGGTCTACGAGCAGTACTTC
d_call: TRBD1; clone_size: NA; j_call: TRBJ2-7; v_call: TRBV7-2; cdr3_aa: CASSLDGQGGYEQYF; cdr3_nt: TGTGCCAGCAGCTTAGATGGACAGGGTGGTTACGAGCAGTACTTC
d_call: NA; clone_size: few; j_call: TRBJ2-7; v_call: TRBV7-7; cdr3_aa: CASSRGLSYEQYF; cdr3_nt: TGTGCCAGCAGCAGGGGACTCAGCTACGAGCAGTACTTC
d_call: NA; clone_size: few; j_call: TRBJ1-5; v_call: TRBV18; cdr3_aa: CASSPNVNQPQHF; cdr3_nt: TGTGCCAGCTCACCAAACGTTAATCAGCCCCAGCATTTT
d_call: TRBD2; clone_size: NA; j_call: TRBJ2-3; v_call: TRBV5-1; cdr3_aa: CASSREGGGAADTQYF; cdr3_nt: TGCGCCAGCTCCCGGGAGGGCGGGGGGGCGGCAGATACGCAGTATTTT
d_call: TRBD2; clone_size: NA; j_call: TRBJ2-7; v_call: TRBV4-3; cdr3_aa: CASSQVVNRGGSSYEQYF; cdr3_nt: TGCGCCAGCAGCCAAGTGGTTAACCGCGGGGGAAGCTCCTACGAGCAGTACTTC
d_call: NA; clone_size: NA; j_call: TRBJ2-1; v_call: TRBV12-5; cdr3_aa: CASGLVRGEQFF; cdr3_nt: TGTGCTAGTGGTTTGGTAAGGGGTGAGCAGTTCTTC
d_call: NA; clone_size: NA; j_call: TRBJ1-4; v_call: TRBV30; cdr3_aa: CAWSTGYEKLFF; cdr3_nt: TGTGCCTGGAGCACCGGGTATGAAAAACTGTTTTTT
d_call: TRBD2; clone_size: NA; j_call: TRBJ2-3; v_call: TRBV28; cdr3_aa: CASSLWSGRADTQYF; cdr3_nt: TGTGCCAGCAGTTTATGGAGCGGGAGGGCAGATACGCAGTATTTT
d_call: TRBD1; clone_size: NA; j_call: TRBJ2-3; v_call: TRBV10-2; cdr3_aa: CASTGGQPDTQYF; cdr3_nt: TGCGCCAGTACAGGGGGGCAGCCAGATACGCAGTATTTT